This passage covers 7 T cell receptor beta chains from one sample sequenced in a study of control samples from healthy donors and cancer patients. Profiling relied on immunoSEQ multiplex PCR, and the TCRdb table lists in-frame clones only, not all of them. The repertoire holds 100,000 to 150,000 clones, with roughly 91% as singletons. Material for sequencing was PBMCs. These receptors all stem from a man over 45 with head and neck cancer.

This chain links TRBV4-1 with TRBJ2-7; 7 bases line up with TRBD1. The V and J ends lost 0 bases and 5 bases, in that order; junction bases with no gene match: 4. The CDR3 runs 14 residues. The germline V gene has CDR1 MGHRA and CDR2 YSYEKL. For the CDR3, the DNA is TGCGCCAGCAGCCAAGAACACAGGGGCAACGAGCAGTACTTC. Protein sequence: CASSQEHRGNEQYF.

The chain employs TRBV30 and TRBJ1-2; D is possibly TRBD1 (5 bases). The CDR3 runs to 12 residues. Germline CDR1 GTSNPN, CDR2 SVGIG (reference sequence). The V end was cut by 5 bases, the J end by 8 bases, with 15 bases between. This CDR3 reads CAWGQGMGGYTF. The CDR3 coding sequence is TGTGCCTGGGGGCAGGGTATGGGGGGCTACACCTTC.

This chain uses TRBV2 with TRBJ1-5; no firm D call. The V and J ends lost 4 bases and 2 bases respectively, with 9 bases between them. The CDR3 runs to 14 residues. In germline, CDR1 is SNHLY, CDR2 FYNNEI. CDR3 DNA sequence: TGTGCCAGCAGTGGGCAGGCGGGCAATCAGCCCCAGCATTTT. Translation gives CASSGQAGNQPQHF.

The chain has TRBV2 and TRBJ1-5; 7 nucleotides align to TRBD1. The trim removed 5 bases at V and 1 base at J, leaving 2 bases unmatched. In germline, CDR1 is SNHLY, CDR2 FYNNEI. There are 14 residues in the CDR3. This CDR3 is CASSMTGSNQPQHF. The CDR3 nucleotides read TGTGCCAGCAGTATGACAGGGAGCAATCAGCCCCAGCATTTT.

The chain joins TRBV5-1 to TRBJ2-3, with 10 nucleotides matching TRBD2. The germline V gene has CDR1 SGHRS and CDR2 YFSETQ. The CDR3 has 14 amino acids. V was clipped by 4 bases and J by 4 bases; unmatched bases: 3. CDR3 nucleotides: TGCGCCAGCAGCGCGGGACTAGCGCCAGATACGCAGTATTTT. It encodes CASSAGLAPDTQYF.

This chain joins TRBV2 and TRBJ2-7; the D is unclear. The CDR3 totals 10 residues. The ends were cut back, 6 bases at V and 3 bases at J, with 3 bases in the middle. Germline V gene lookup returns CDR1 SNHLY and CDR2 FYNNEI. This CDR3 is CASRNYEQYF. The CDR3 nucleotides read TGTGCCAGCAGGAACTACGAGCAGTACTTC.

V usage is TRBV7-9 and J usage is TRBJ2-1; D remains unclear. The length of the CDR3 is 14 residues. The V and J ends lost 0 bases and 5 bases respectively, with 8 bases between them. Germline CDR1 SEHNR, CDR2 FQNEAQ (reference sequence). As DNA, the CDR3 is TGTGCCAGCAGCTTAGCGTCGGCCAACAATGAGCAGTTCTTC. Translation: CASSLASANNEQFF.